This passage covers 3 T cell receptor beta chains from one sample sequenced in a study of long-term antiretroviral therapy in people with HIV. This was the immunoSEQ v3.0 assay at survey level. Here immunoSEQ multiplex PCR was the method, and the copy in TCRdb shows in-frame clones only, minus some. The sample has tens of thousands of clones; 82% are singletons. Here the sequenced sample was unsorted PBMCs, taken 0.3 years after starting antiretroviral therapy. All receptors derive from a man between 18 and 29 years old with HIV.

V and J are TRBV29-1 and TRBJ2-3; D is perhaps TRBD2 (6 bases). Germline CDR1 is SQVTM and CDR2 is ANQGSEA. CDR3 length: 15 amino acids. The V end was cut by 6 bases, the J end by 4 bases, with 20 bases between. In nucleotides, the CDR3 is TGCAGCGTGGAGGGTGGCAGGGTATCCTCAGATACGCAGTATTTT. Translation gives CSVEGGRVSSDTQYF.

The chain uses TRBV2 and TRBJ2-3; 9 positions agree with TRBD2. This CDR3 region has 16 residues. The germline gives CDR1 SNHLY, CDR2 FYNNEI. V was pared by 5 bases and J by 5 bases, with 11 bases of the junction left unmatched. CDR3 nucleotides: TGTGCCAGCAGTTCGCTAGCGGGGCTTTTGGAAGATACGCAGTATTTT. Its translation: CASSSLAGLLEDTQYF.

The chain has TRBV28 and TRBJ2-2; D perhaps matches TRBD1 (5 bases). The CDR3 extends over 14 amino acids. V was clipped by 3 bases and J by 4 bases, with 9 bases between them. Germline V lookup: CDR1 MDHEN, CDR2 SYDVKM. CDR3 sequence reads: CASSFVQGTGELFF. CDR3 nucleotide sequence: TGTGCCAGCAGTTTTGTGCAGGGCACCGGGGAGCTGTTTTTT.